This T cell receptor (beta chain) was sequenced during a study of human T cells and chemical hapten exposure. This clonotype was counted between two and nine times. The V end was cut by 6 bases, the J end by 1 base, with 17 bases between. This CDR3 comprises 15 residues. Germline lookup yields CDR1 DFQATT and CDR2 SNEGSKA (reference sequence). Time point described: patch test 1, 2 weeks after DPC sensitization. Treatment meaning: therapeutic diphenylcyclopropenone sensitization with weekly scalp DPC. Unique molecular identifiers were linked by the library to individual cDNA molecules. MiXCR was run by TCRdb on the RACE reads, yielding one entry per CDR3 protein. Among about 71,000 distinct CDR3 sequences listed, roughly 9.8% were seen once.

The source material was whole blood, sampled in connection with sensitization to the hapten diphenylcyclopropenone (DPC). The chain has TRBV20-1 and TRBJ2-3; no clear D gene. This receptor was taken from a woman aged 40 to 55 with alopecia areata. Some clones in this sample may be carry-over from other donors' samples. CDR3 coding DNA: TGCAGTGCACGCCTCGCGAGGATGGGCACAGATACGCAGTATTTT. This translates into CSARLARMGTDTQYF.